The 17 T cell receptor beta chains below all came from one sample that was sequenced in a study of CD4+ T cells in melanoma. Sequencing used immunoSEQ multiplex PCR; TCRdb keeps in-frame clones, though not all of them. The sample carries more than 12,000 clones, roughly 88% recorded once. The sample taken for sequencing was cells from a culture (not recorded whether cultured in vitro). Receptor source: a human donor with melanoma.

CDR3 region: CAISEQGQLGGTQYF. DNA for the CDR3: TGTGCCATCAGTGAGCAGGGGCAACTCGGAGGTACGCAGTATTTT. The chain is built from TRBV10-3 and TRBJ2-3, with TRBD1 as a possible D gene (6 bases). V was clipped by 2 bases and J by 8 bases, with 17 bases between them. Germline values: CDR1 ENHRY, CDR2 SYGVKD. This CDR3 has 15 amino acids.

In nucleotides, the CDR3 is TGTGCCAGCAGTGAACTAACCATGAGGGGCGCGCAGTATTTT. This gives the protein CASSELTMRGAQYF. The genes are TRBV2 and TRBJ2-3, with D perhaps being TRBD1 or TRBD2 (5 bases each). Germline CDR1 reads SNHLY; CDR2 reads FYNNEI. Between the trimmed V and J ends, which lost 2 bases and 10 bases, there was a span of 16 bases. The CDR3 runs to 14 residues.

The rearrangement links TRBV11-2 to TRBJ2-5, with D tentatively TRBD1 (6 bases). The CDR3 runs 14 residues. The germline V and J ends were trimmed by 0 bases and 1 base, with 6 bases remaining between them. The germline gives CDR1 SGHAT, CDR2 FQNNGV. CDR3 residues: CASSLETGQETQYF. In DNA, the CDR3 is TGTGCCAGCAGCTTAGAGACAGGCCAAGAGACCCAGTACTTC.

The V and J genes are TRBV5-4 and TRBJ2-5, with D possibly called TRBD1 or TRBD2 (6 bases each). Per germline, CDR1 SGHNT and CDR2 YYREEE (reference sequence). The CDR3 is made up of 14 amino acids. V was shortened by 4 bases and J by 2 bases, with 12 bases between the two germline ends. The chain's CDR3 is CASSLRGDQETQYF. The CDR3 bases are TGTGCCAGCAGCCTTAGGGGGGATCAAGAGACCCAGTACTTC. Full variable domain (rest looked up from reference TRBV5-4 and TRBJ2-5): ETGVTQSPTHLIKTRGQQVTLRCSSQSGHNTVSWYQQALGQGPQFIFQYYREEENGRGNFPPRFSGLQFPNYSSELNVNALELDDSALYLCASSLRGDQETQYFGPGTRLLVL.

Relative to its sample, this clone is medium-sized (0.01 to 0.1%). The rearrangement links TRBV7-8 to TRBJ2-5; D may be TRBD1 (6 bases). Germline V gene sequence: CDR1 SGHVS, CDR2 FQNEAQ. The CDR3 loop spans 14 amino acids. V dropped 2 bases and J dropped 6 bases, with 13 bases sitting between them. The CDR3 protein is CASSLRLGAKTQYF. In DNA, the CDR3 is TGTGCCAGCAGCTTACGGTTGGGGGCCAAGACCCAGTACTTC.

This clone was counted a single time. The chain links TRBV5-4 to TRBJ2-7; the match to TRBD2 covers 10 bases. The CDR3 totals 15 residues. CDR1 and CDR2 (germline): SGHNT, YYREEE (reference sequence). V dropped 1 base and J dropped 6; count of bases not matched to a gene: 7. Here the CDR3 reads CASSLRGLAGAEQYF. For the CDR3, the DNA is TGTGCCAGCAGCTTGAGGGGGCTAGCGGGGGCCGAGCAGTACTTC.

The J gene is TRBJ2-5, the V gene TRBV30; D may be TRBD2 (5 bases). The CDR3 covers 16 residues. CDR1 and CDR2 (germline): GTSNPN, SVGIG (reference sequence). V lost 1 base and J lost 5, with 20 bases in between. In DNA form, the CDR3 reads TGTGCCTGGAGTGACCCCCTCACTAGTTACTCGGAGACCCAGTACTTC. It yields the protein CAWSDPLTSYSETQYF.

V usage is TRBV2 and J usage is TRBJ2-7, with D possibly being TRBD2 (7 bases). CDR3 size: 13 residues. The V end was cut by 7 bases, the J end by 2 bases, with 12 bases between. The germline gives CDR1 SNHLY, CDR2 FYNNEI. The CDR3 sequence: CASTGGLTYEQYF. The CDR3 nucleotides are TGTGCCAGCACGGGGGGCCTAACCTACGAGCAGTACTTC. The variable domain in full, with the rest retrieved from reference TRBV2 and TRBJ2-7, is EPEVTQTPSHQVTQMGQEVILRCVPISNHLYFYWYRQILGQKVEFLVSFYNNEISEKSEIFDDQFSVERPDGSNFTLKIRSTKLEDSAMYFCASTGGLTYEQYFGPGTRLTVT.

This chain uses TRBV7-3 with TRBJ2-5, with D unclear. CDR3 length equals 14 residues. Germline loops: CDR1 SGHTA, CDR2 FQGTGA. V was cut by 2 bases and J by 2 bases, with 9 bases left in between. CDR3 nucleotide sequence: TGTGCCAGCAGCTTACCTTTTCGGCAAGAGACCCAGTACTTC. As protein: CASSLPFRQETQYF.

The rearrangement uses TRBV16 and TRBJ2-7, with D possibly TRBD1 on 5 matching bases. The CDR3 contains 15 residues. CDR1 and CDR2 (germline): KGHSY, FQNENV. Trimming cost V 4 bases and J 0 bases, with 13 bases left between them. The CDR3 loop is CASSLIRADSYEQYF. The CDR3 DNA follows: TGTGCCAGCAGCCTCATCAGGGCGGACTCCTACGAGCAGTACTTC.

The chain joins TRBV6-5 to TRBJ1-4; no clear D gene. CDR1 and CDR2 (germline): MNHEY, SVGAGI. With 6 bases removed from V and 0 bases from J, the gap between germline ends came to 11 bases. The CDR3 runs to 15 residues. The CDR3 DNA is TGTGCCAGCAGCAAGGATGTGACAACTAATGAAAAACTGTTTTTT. Translating gives CASSKDVTTNEKLFF.

The chain is built from TRBV21-1 and TRBJ2-3; the D call of TRBD2 is as the table states it, not checked on the DNA. TRBV21-1 is designated a pseudogene. CDR3 length equals 15 residues. The CDR3 coding sequence is TGTGCCAGAAGAAAGCCCGGGACTAGCGAGAATACGCAGTATTTT. It yields the protein CARRKPGTSENTQYF.

This rearrangement joins TRBV5-5 to TRBJ1-3; D is possibly TRBD1 (5 bases). Trimming stripped 1 base from V and 4 bases from J, with 27 bases between. The CDR3 totals 20 residues. Per germline, CDR1 SGHKS and CDR2 YYEKEE (reference sequence). In DNA, the CDR3 is TGTGCCAGCAGCTTGAGGGGAGGTGGAGGGCTCTTGTTTCGAGGAAACACCATATATTTT. It codes for CASSLRGGGGLLFRGNTIYF.

This chain joins TRBV19 and TRBJ1-5, with D maybe TRBD1 (5 bases). V was trimmed by 3 bases and J by 5 bases, leaving 8 bases between them. In germline, CDR1 is LNHDA, CDR2 SQIVND (reference sequence). This CDR3 has 13 amino acids. The CDR3 here is CASSMGPYQPQHF. The CDR3 DNA sequence: TGTGCCAGTAGTATGGGACCCTATCAGCCCCAGCATTTT.

The chain has TRBV2 and TRBJ2-2, with D hard to call. This CDR3 has 14 amino acids. Trimming cost V 7 bases and J 7 bases, with 16 bases left between them. Germline V gene sequence: CDR1 SNHLY, CDR2 FYNNEI. CDR3 in DNA: TGTGCCAGCATGTTGCAACGTCCGGACGGGGAGCTGTTTTTT. It encodes CASMLQRPDGELFF.

The V and J genes are TRBV18 and TRBJ2-5; tentatively, D is TRBD2 (6 bases). The CDR3 is 14 amino acids. The ends were cut back, 2 bases at V and 2 bases at J, with 9 bases in the middle. Germline values: CDR1 KGHSH, CDR2 LQKENI. CDR3 nucleotides: TGTGCCAGCTCACCAGTAGGGACTCAAGAGACCCAGTACTTC. Protein: CASSPVGTQETQYF.

This sequence joins TRBV7-3 and TRBJ1-1; D may be TRBD1 (5 bases). This CDR3 comprises 13 residues. Germline lookup yields CDR1 SGHTA and CDR2 FQGTGA. The V and J ends lost 4 bases and 5 bases respectively, with 11 bases between them. CDR3 sequence: CASSWGVGTEAFF. The CDR3 bases are TGTGCCAGCAGCTGGGGGGTAGGGACTGAAGCTTTCTTT.